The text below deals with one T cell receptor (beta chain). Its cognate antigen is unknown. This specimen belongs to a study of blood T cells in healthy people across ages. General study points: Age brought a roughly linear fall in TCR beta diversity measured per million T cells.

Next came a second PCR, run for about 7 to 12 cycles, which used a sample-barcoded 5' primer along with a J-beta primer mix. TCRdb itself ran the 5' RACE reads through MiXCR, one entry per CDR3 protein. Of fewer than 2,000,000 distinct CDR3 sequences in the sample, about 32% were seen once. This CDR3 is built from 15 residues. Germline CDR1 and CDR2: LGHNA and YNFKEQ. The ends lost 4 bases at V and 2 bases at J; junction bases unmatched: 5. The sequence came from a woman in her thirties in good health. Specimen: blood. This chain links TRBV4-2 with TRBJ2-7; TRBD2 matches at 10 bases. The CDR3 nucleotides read TGTGCCAGCAGCCGTGGACTAGCGGATACCTACGAGCAGTACTTC. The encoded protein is CASSRGLADTYEQYF.